Each of the 25 T cell receptor beta chains below was sequenced from the same sample in a study of blood T cells in healthy people across ages. Primed by a sample-barcoded 5' primer and a J-beta primer mix, a second PCR proceeded for roughly 7 to 11 cycles. TCRdb passed the 5' RACE reads through MiXCR, listing each CDR3 protein once. The table has 1.2 million to 1.5 million distinct CDR3 sequences, around two fifths seen once. Sequenced: blood. The receptors here all came from a woman aged 18-29 years in good health.

In its sample, this clonotype was seen a few times. This rearrangement joins TRBV4-2 to TRBJ2-1; TRBD2 matches 14 bases. CDR3 length: 17 residues. The V gene's germline CDR1 is LGHNA and CDR2 YNFKEQ. V lost 3 bases to trimming and J lost 3 bases; unmatched junction nucleotides: 4. CDR3 coding DNA: TGTGCCAGCAGCCATCCGACTAGCGGGGGGGGCTACAATGAGCAGTTCTTC. It codes for CASSHPTSGGGYNEQFF.

The table lists this clonotype with a few counts. The CDR3 DNA reads as TGTGCCAGCAGCGTACTTCTCGCGGGAGACCCAGATACGCAGTATTTT. Amino acid sequence: CASSVLLAGDPDTQYF. The rearrangement uses TRBV9 and TRBJ2-3, with 7 bases lining up with TRBD2. This CDR3 contains 16 residues. Germline V gives CDR1 SGDLS, CDR2 YYNGEE. Trimming took 1 base from V and 4 from J; bases not matched to a gene: 9.

The chain carries TRBV12-3 or TRBV12-4 and TRBJ2-1, with 7 bases lining up with TRBD2. CDR3 length: 16 residues. J gave up 1 base and V 5 bases, and 8 bases lay outside the gene matches. CDR3: CASSVRGKLSYNEQFF. CDR3 DNA: TGTGCCAGCAGTGTGCGGGGGAAATTATCCTACAATGAGCAGTTCTTC.

CDR3 residues: CSATATTGIDEQYF. CDR3 coding DNA: TGCAGTGCCACGGCCACCACCGGGATCGATGAGCAGTACTTC. The rearrangement links TRBV20-1 to TRBJ2-5; D is perhaps TRBD2 (5 bases). Germline V lookup: CDR1 DFQATT, CDR2 SNEGSKA (reference sequence). The CDR3 loop spans 14 amino acids. The V end lost 6 bases, the J end lost 11 bases, and 25 bases lay between the germline ends.

The CDR3 spells CASSQDSLETQYF. The CDR3 DNA reads as TGCGCCAGCAGCCAAGACAGCCTGGAGACCCAGTACTTC. The chain is built from TRBV4-1 and TRBJ2-7; D gene unclear. The end of the DNA is better explained by TRBJ2-5, so the J call may be wrong. The germline CDR1 and CDR2 sequences are MGHRA and YSYEKL. The CDR3 covers 13 residues.

The chain combines TRBV6-5 with TRBJ1-6; 7 bases line up with TRBD1. The CDR3 runs to 16 residues. Germline CDR1 reads MNHEY; CDR2 reads SVGAGI. J gave up 6 bases and V 4 bases, and 9 bases lay outside the gene matches. CDR3 amino acids: CASSLHFGTANSPLHF. In DNA form, the CDR3 reads TGTGCCAGCAGTTTACATTTCGGGACAGCTAATTCACCCCTCCACTTT.

This sequence joins TRBV12-3 or TRBV12-4 and TRBJ2-5; 10 nucleotides agree with TRBD1. The CDR3 is made up of 15 amino acids. Germline trimming cut 7 bases from V and 7 bases from J; bases unmatched to any gene: 12. The DNA of the CDR3 is TGTGCCAGCAAGTCCGGGACAGGGGTGTTTGGGACCCAGTACTTC. Protein: CASKSGTGVFGTQYF.

The rearrangement joins TRBV30 to TRBJ2-1, with 8 bases that match TRBD1. The CDR3 contains 12 residues. Germline trimming cut 1 base from V and 12 bases from J; bases unmatched to any gene: 5. CDR1 GTSNPN and CDR2 SVGIG come from the germline V gene (reference sequence). Here the CDR3 reads CAWSAQGAWQFF. The DNA for the CDR3 is TGTGCCTGGAGTGCCCAGGGGGCCTGGCAGTTCTTC.

This clonotype was detected only a few times. Here the CDR3 reads CASSKQYQETQYF. For the CDR3, the DNA is TGTGCCAGCAGCAAACAGTACCAAGAGACCCAGTACTTC. The V gene is TRBV27, the J gene TRBJ2-5; D gene unclear. CDR1 is MNHEY and CDR2 is SMNVEV in the germline V gene (reference sequence). The CDR3 spans 13 residues. V shed 6 bases and J shed 0 bases, with 8 bases lying between them.

The CDR3 sequence: CASRPGLAGNLYNEQFF. The DNA of the CDR3 is TGTGCCAGCCGCCCCGGACTAGCGGGGAACTTATACAATGAGCAGTTCTTC. The chain couples TRBV3-1 to TRBJ2-1, with 12 bases that match TRBD2. Trimming removed 8 bases from V and 4 bases from J; junction bases left unmatched: 12. The CDR3 has 17 amino acids. Germline values: CDR1 LGHDT, CDR2 YNNKEL (reference sequence).

The rearrangement uses TRBV30 and TRBJ2-1, with D tentatively TRBD1 or TRBD2 (5 bases each). The V gene lost 1 base and the J gene lost 10 bases, with 8 bases spanning the gap. This CDR3 contains 11 residues. CDR1 is GTSNPN and CDR2 is SVGIG in the germline V gene (reference sequence). As DNA, the CDR3 is TGTGCCTGGAGTGGGGGGAGCGAGCAGTTCTTC. It specifies CAWSGGSEQFF.

This clonotype turned up a few times. The CDR3 loop is CASSQSWNEKLFF. The CDR3 bases are TGTGCCAGCAGCCAGAGCTGGAATGAAAAACTGTTTTTT. The V and J genes are TRBV6-5 and TRBJ1-4; D uncertain. The V and J ends lost 6 bases and 5 bases respectively, with 10 bases between them. CDR3 length equals 13 residues. Germline lookup yields CDR1 MNHEY and CDR2 SVGAGI.

The V call is TRBV4-1, the J call TRBJ2-3; perhaps TRBD2 as D (6 bases). Germline-derived CDR1 and CDR2 are MGHRA and YSYEKL. CDR3 length: 16 residues. The V end lost 2 bases, the J end lost 0 bases, and 12 bases lay between the germline ends. The CDR3 loop reads CASSQLRGVSTDTQYF. As DNA, the CDR3 is TGCGCCAGCAGCCAACTACGCGGGGTTAGCACAGATACGCAGTATTTT.

The CDR3 DNA follows: TGTGCCAGCAGTTTGGACCCGAACACAGATACGCAGTATTTT. As protein: CASSLDPNTDTQYF. The chain recombines TRBV6-5 with TRBJ2-3; D is uncertain. This CDR3 spans 14 amino acids. Trimming took off 4 bases at V and 2 bases at J, with 10 bases between the two ends. Germline V gene data show CDR1 as MNHEY and CDR2 as SVGAGI.

This clonotype was seen many times. This chain uses TRBV2 with TRBJ2-1; no definite D call. Trimming shortened V by 7 bases and J by 0 bases, and 13 bases separated the two germline ends. Germline CDR1 SNHLY, CDR2 FYNNEI. This CDR3 region has 15 residues. The CDR3 loop reads CASKAARFSYNEQFF. The CDR3 DNA follows: TGTGCCAGCAAGGCTGCACGATTCTCCTACAATGAGCAGTTCTTC.

This clonotype has only a few counts. J is TRBJ2-1 and V is TRBV5-1, with TRBD2 matching over 8 bases. Germline V lookup: CDR1 SGHRS, CDR2 YFSETQ. After removal of 5 bases from V and 5 bases from J, the junction contained 9 bases not matched to a gene. The CDR3 runs 15 residues. The CDR3 is CASRAPGLENNEQFF. The CDR3 coding sequence is TGCGCCAGCAGGGCCCCGGGACTAGAAAACAATGAGCAGTTCTTC.

The chain combines TRBV3-1 with TRBJ1-5; D remains unclear. V was cut by 2 bases and J by 4 bases, with 3 bases left in between. CDR1 and CDR2 from the germline V gene are LGHDT and YNNKEL (reference sequence). This CDR3 has 12 residues. CDR3 DNA sequence: TGTGCCAGCAGCCAAAATAATCAGCCCCAGCATTTT. Protein sequence: CASSQNNQPQHF.

This clonotype was recorded a few times. The V call is TRBV28, the J call TRBJ2-3; TRBD2 agrees at 7 bases. The germline gives CDR1 MDHEN, CDR2 SYDVKM. J was trimmed by 11 bases and V by 1 base; bases with no gene match: 3. The length of the CDR3 is 12 residues. The CDR3 region is CASSLSQREQYF. CDR3 bases: TGTGCCAGCAGTTTATCCCAGCGGGAGCAGTATTTT.

The chain uses TRBV7-2 and TRBJ1-2; D is possibly TRBD1 (5 bases). This CDR3 is 14 amino acids long. V was shortened by 1 base and J by 2 bases, with 8 bases between the two germline ends. Germline lookup yields CDR1 SGHTA and CDR2 FQGNSA. The DNA of the CDR3 is TGTGCCAGCAGCTTAGACCCAGGGAACTATGGCTACACCTTC. It translates to CASSLDPGNYGYTF. The full variable domain, rest sourced from reference TRBV7-2 and TRBJ1-2, is GAGVSQSPSNKVTEKGKDVELRCDPISGHTALYWYRQSLGQGLEFLIYFQGNSAPDKSGLPSDRFSAERTGGSVSTLTIQRTQQEDSAVYLCASSLDPGNYGYTFGSGTRLTVV.

This clonotype was seen more than once but under ten times. J is TRBJ2-6 and V is TRBV12-5, with D hard to call. The CDR3 sequence is 14 residues long. CDR1 LGHNT and CDR2 FRNRAP come from the germline V gene. The V gene lost 7 bases and the J gene lost 0 bases, with 7 bases spanning the gap. This chain's CDR3 is CASATSSGANVLTF. The CDR3 DNA reads TGTGCTAGTGCCACATCCTCTGGGGCCAACGTCCTGACTTTC.

The gene calls are TRBV3-1 and TRBJ2-5, with 9 bases matching TRBD1. The DNA end lines up better with TRBJ2-7; the J call may be wrong. The CDR3 is made up of 14 amino acids. CDR1 is LGHDT, CDR2 YNNKEL, per germline (reference sequence). The CDR3 loop reads CASSSTGGGCEQYF. DNA for the CDR3: TGTGCCAGCAGCTCCACAGGGGGCGGGTGCGAGCAGTACTTC.

The gene calls are TRBV15 and TRBJ2-4; TRBD2 matches at 8 bases. The V segment lost 3 bases and the J segment 13 bases; nucleotides outside the gene matches: 17. Germline CDR1 LNHNV, CDR2 YYDKDF (reference sequence). The CDR3 consists of 16 residues. The CDR3 sequence is CATSRGLAGTTEEQYF. Here the CDR3 DNA reads TGTGCCACCAGCAGGGGTTTAGCGGGGACTACTGAGGAGCAGTACTTC.

This clonotype was picked up a small number of times. The chain carries TRBV24-1 and TRBJ2-1, with D maybe TRBD2 (5 bases). Germline V gene sequence: CDR1 KGHDR, CDR2 SFDVKD. This CDR3 contains 14 residues. Trimming cost V 4 bases and J 8 bases, with 14 bases left between them. The CDR3 sequence is CATSDPGLSHEQFF. CDR3 nucleotides: TGTGCCACCAGTGACCCCGGACTGTCGCATGAGCAGTTCTTC.

Here the CDR3 reads CASSEYSNPGPAFF. DNA of the CDR3: TGTGCCAGCAGTGAATATAGTAACCCAGGACCGGCTTTCTTT. The gene calls are TRBV25-1 and TRBJ1-1; D is undetermined. The germline gives CDR1 MGHDK, CDR2 SYGVNS. V lost 0 bases to trimming and J lost 11 bases, with 16 bases between them. The CDR3 has 14 amino acids.

The chain recombines TRBV20-1 with TRBJ2-1; no reliable D call. Trimming removed 4 bases from V and 8 bases from J, with 12 bases in between. Germline V CDR1 and CDR2: DFQATT, SNEGSKA (reference sequence). The CDR3 sequence is 12 residues long. CDR3 bases: TGCAGTGCTATAGGAACCGCCGATGAGCAGTTCTTC. Translating gives CSAIGTADEQFF.